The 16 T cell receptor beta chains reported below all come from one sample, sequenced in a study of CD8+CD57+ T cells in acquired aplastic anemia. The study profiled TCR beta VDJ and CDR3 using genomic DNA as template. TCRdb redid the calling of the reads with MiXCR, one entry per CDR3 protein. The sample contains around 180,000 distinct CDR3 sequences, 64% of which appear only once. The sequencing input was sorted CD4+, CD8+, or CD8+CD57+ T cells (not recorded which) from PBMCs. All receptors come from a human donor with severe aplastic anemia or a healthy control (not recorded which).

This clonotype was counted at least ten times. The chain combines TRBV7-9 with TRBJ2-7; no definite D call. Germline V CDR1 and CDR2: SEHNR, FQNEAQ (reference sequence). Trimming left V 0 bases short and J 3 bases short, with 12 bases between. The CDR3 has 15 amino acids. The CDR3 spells CASSLALGQVYEQYF. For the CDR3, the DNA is TGTGCCAGCAGCTTAGCGCTTGGGCAGGTCTACGAGCAGTACTTC.

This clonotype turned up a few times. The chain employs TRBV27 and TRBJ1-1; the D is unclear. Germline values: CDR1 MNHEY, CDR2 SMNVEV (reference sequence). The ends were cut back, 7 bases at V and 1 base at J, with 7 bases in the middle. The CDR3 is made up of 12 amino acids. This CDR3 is CASKNRNTEAFF. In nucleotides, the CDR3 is TGTGCCAGCAAAAATAGGAACACTGAAGCTTTCTTT.

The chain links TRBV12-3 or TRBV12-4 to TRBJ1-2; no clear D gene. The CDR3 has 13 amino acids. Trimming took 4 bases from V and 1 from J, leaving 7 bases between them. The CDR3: CASSYISNYGYTF. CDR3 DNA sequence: TGTGCCAGCAGTTATATAAGTAACTATGGCTACACCTTC.

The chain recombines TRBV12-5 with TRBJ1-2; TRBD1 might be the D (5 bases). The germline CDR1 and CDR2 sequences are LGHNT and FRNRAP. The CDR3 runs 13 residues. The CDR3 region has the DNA TGTGCCAGCAGCTTGACAGTGAACTATGGCTACACCTTC. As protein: CASSLTVNYGYTF. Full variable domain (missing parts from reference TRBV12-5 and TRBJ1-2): DARVTQTPRHKVTEMGQEVTMRCQPILGHNTVFWYRQTMMQGLELLAYFRNRAPLDDSGMPKDRFSAEMPDATLATLKIQPSEPRDSAVYFCASSLTVNYGYTFGSGTRLTVV.

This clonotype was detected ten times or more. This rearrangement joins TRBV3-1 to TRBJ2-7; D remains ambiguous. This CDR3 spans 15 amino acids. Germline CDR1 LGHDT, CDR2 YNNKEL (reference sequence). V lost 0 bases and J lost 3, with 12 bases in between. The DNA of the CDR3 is TGTGCCAGCAGCCAAGACAGGATATGGTACTACGAGCAGTACTTC. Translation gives CASSQDRIWYYEQYF.

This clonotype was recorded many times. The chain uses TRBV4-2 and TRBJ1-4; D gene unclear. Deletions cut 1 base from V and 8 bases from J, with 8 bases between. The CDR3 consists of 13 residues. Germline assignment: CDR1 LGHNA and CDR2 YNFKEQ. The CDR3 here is CASSQVLREKLFF. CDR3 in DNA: TGTGCCAGCAGCCAAGTTCTTCGAGAAAAACTGTTTTTT.

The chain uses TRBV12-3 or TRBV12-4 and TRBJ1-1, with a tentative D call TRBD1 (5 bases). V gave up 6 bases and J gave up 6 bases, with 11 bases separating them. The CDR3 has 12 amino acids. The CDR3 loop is CASRGEQAEAFF. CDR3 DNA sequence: TGTGCCAGCAGGGGGGAACAGGCTGAAGCTTTCTTT.

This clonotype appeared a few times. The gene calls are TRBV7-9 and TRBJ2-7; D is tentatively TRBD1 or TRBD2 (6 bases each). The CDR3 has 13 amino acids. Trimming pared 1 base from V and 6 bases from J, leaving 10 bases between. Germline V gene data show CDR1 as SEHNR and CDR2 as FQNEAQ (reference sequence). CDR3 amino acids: CASSLVGGGEQYF. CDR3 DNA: TGTGCCAGCAGCTTAGTAGGAGGGGGCGAGCAGTACTTC.

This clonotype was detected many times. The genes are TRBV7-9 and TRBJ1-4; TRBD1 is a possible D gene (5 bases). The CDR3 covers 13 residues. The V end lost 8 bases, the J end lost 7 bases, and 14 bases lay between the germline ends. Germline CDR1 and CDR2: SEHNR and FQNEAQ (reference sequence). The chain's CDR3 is CASHGGAGEKLFF. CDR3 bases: TGTGCCAGCCACGGGGGTGCCGGTGAAAAACTGTTTTTT.

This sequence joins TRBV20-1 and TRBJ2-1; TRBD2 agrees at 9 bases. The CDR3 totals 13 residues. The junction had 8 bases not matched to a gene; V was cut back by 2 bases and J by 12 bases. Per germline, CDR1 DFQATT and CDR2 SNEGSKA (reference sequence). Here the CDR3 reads CSARSGGRASQFF. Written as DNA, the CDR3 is TGCAGTGCTAGATCTGGCGGGAGGGCCTCGCAGTTCTTC.

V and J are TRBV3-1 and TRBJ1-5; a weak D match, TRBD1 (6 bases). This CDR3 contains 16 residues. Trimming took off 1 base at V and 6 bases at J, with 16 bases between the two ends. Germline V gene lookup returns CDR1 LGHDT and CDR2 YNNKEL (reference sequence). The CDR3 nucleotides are TGTGCCAGCAGCCAAGCGGGGGCAATAGGAGCTCAGCCCCAGCATTTT. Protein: CASSQAGAIGAQPQHF.

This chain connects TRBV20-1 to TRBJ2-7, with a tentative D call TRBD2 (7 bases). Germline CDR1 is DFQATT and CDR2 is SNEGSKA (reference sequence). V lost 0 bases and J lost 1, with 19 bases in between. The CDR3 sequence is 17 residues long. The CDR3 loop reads CSARETGTNRWSYEQYF. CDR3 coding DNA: TGCAGTGCTAGAGAAACAGGGACTAACCGGTGGTCCTACGAGCAGTACTTC.

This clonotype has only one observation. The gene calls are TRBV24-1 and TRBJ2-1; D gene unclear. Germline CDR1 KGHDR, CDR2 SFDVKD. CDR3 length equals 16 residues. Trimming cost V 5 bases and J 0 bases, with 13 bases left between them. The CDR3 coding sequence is TGTGCCACCAGTGGATTACAGCCAAGCTCCTACAATGAGCAGTTCTTC. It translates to CATSGLQPSSYNEQFF.

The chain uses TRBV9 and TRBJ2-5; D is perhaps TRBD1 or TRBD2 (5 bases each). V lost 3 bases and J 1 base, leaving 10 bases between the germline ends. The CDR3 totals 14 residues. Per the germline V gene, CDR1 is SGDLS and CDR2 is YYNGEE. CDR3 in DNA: TGTGCCAGCAGCGAGGGACCGATCCAAGAGACCCAGTACTTC. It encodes CASSEGPIQETQYF.

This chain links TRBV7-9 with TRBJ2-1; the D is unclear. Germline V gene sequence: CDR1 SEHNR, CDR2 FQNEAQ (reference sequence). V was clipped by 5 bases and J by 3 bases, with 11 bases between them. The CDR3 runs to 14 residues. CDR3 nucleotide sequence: TGTGCCAGCAGCCAAGAAACAAACTACAATGAGCAGTTCTTC. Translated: CASSQETNYNEQFF.

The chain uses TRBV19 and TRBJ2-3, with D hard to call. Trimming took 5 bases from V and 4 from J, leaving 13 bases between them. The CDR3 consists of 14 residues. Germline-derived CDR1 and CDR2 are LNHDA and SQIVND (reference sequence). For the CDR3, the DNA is TGTGCCAGTAGTGGTGTCGCTGGACCAGATACGCAGTATTTT. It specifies CASSGVAGPDTQYF.